This TCR beta chain was found in a study of shared clonotypes between healthy human individuals (dated by TCRdb to 2020 to 2021). With regard to the full study: The cohort comprised a couple of women and a few men aged 18 to 49 years. For each donor, CD4 naive and CD4 memory were each given three plates, CD8 naive was given two plates, and CD8 memory was given one plate. The study deeply sequenced blood TCR repertoires of several healthy adults to estimate repertoire size and the extent of clonotype sharing between individuals. Different laboratories and diverse techniques were used to prepare libraries and sequence TCR repertoires, to increase sequencing depth and limit assay-specific biases. Each donor's leukapheresis produced roughly between roughly 0.9 and 9 billion PBMCs.

Using the deep immunoSEQ assay, TCR CDR3 regions were amplified from genomic DNA by multiplex PCR. Extracted genomic DNA from each cell subset was spread evenly across all wells of several immunoSEQ 96-well plates, with each plate serving as a replicate. Each replicate PCR for sorted subsets received around 200 ng genomic DNA, equal to about 30,000 T cell genomes. The purified libraries were quantified using a Qubit 3.0 fluorometer, sized with a Bioanalyzer 2100, and then quantified again using the KAPA Library Quantification kit. Every immunoSEQ 96-well plate was sequenced on a dedicated single-read 150-cycle Illumina NextSeq 550 flow cell. The study's processing was this. Because the immunoSEQ output held only junctional sequences and lacked quality scores, the filtering could not match the filtering applied to full-length reads. To assign V/J genes and CDR3, sequences were annotated against IMGT germline references using PyIR, a Python wrapper for IgBLAST v1.9. Any read was removed if the V/J assignment was weak (E-value above 1e-6), the CDR3 was missing, or the read contained stop codons, out-of-frame junctions, or ambiguous translated residues. A V3J clonotype was defined by an identical inferred V gene, J gene, and CDR3 amino acid sequence. The percentage overlap between two repertoires was calculated by dividing the number of shared unique clonotypes by the size of the smaller repertoire. RTK rarefaction, the Chao1 estimator, and Recon v2.1 estimates of unobserved clonotypes were used to assess repertoire richness. For all TCRbeta clonotypes obtained by the gDNA method from a few donors, generation probabilities were computed with OLGA. Held by TCRdb, this immuneACCESS table contains in-frame sequences only and omits some clones. Under half of the omission traces to an unresolved V gene where checked; the cause of the rest is unknown. V and J calls and clone size are those listed in that table; D and trimming were worked out from the DNA. The sample profile shows about 680,000 clones; about 90% of them were found once. Roughly 24% of the sample is taken by the ten largest.

Worth noting for this clone: The target of this receptor is not known. One base away there is no much larger clone; base qualities are not given.

The research as a whole found: Sampling was restricted to blood, and TCR repertoires in tissue are likely to differ from TCR repertoires in blood. Naive subsets generally had larger estimated clonotype richness than memory subsets did. The small number of donors limited the genetic and exposure-history diversity represented. Pairwise subsampling indicated that sequencing depth was expected to affect the degree of clonotype sharing among donors. Approximately 4.8% of naive CD4, roughly 3.5% of naive CD8, about 2.5% of memory CD4, and 0.4% of memory CD8 clonotypes were shared across several donors. Even with the large sequencing depth, rarefaction of the sorted-subset datasets indicated that sequencing was incomplete. Compared with non-shared clonotypes, the clonotypes found in all four sorted-subset donors had higher generation probabilities.

CD8 naive samples consisted of CD45RO-negative cells that were positively selected for CCR7, yielding a CD45RA+CCR7+ population without TemRA cells. The donors were healthy, HIV-negative adults who had no recently reported acute infections or vaccinations. Only Caucasian adults living in Nashville, Tennessee, USA were represented among the donors. After blood collection by leukapheresis, PBMCs were isolated using Ficoll-Histopaque density gradient centrifugation and then cryopreserved in the vapor phase of liquid nitrogen. Purity and quantity of every magnetically sorted T cell population were checked by analytical flow cytometry. Genomic DNA was isolated from every sorted fraction and measured by UV absorbance on a Nanodrop 2000c. The germline V gene (reference sequence) sets CDR1 to WNHNN and CDR2 to SYGVQD. The cysteine opens and the phenylalanine closes a CDR3 of 15 amino acids. Only the CDR3 portion is preserved as DNA: 45 bases, with reading frame beginning at the first base. Relative to germline, V is missing 4 bases and J is missing 4 bases, with 4 bases of the junction outside any gene match.

The chain is encoded by TRBV10-1 joined to TRBJ2-1, with 10 bases in between that match TRBD1. The specimen was naive CD8+ T cells sorted from blood. This sample's cell subset or site label indicates: CD45RA+CCR7+. The TCR originated in a man aged 30-40 years in good health. The encoded CDR3 is CASSAGQGYYNEQFF. Read as DNA, the sequence is TGCGCCAGCAGTGCGGGACAGGGGTATTACAATGAGCAGTTCTTC.